The clone carrying this TCR beta chain was recorded many times. These data come from a study of identical twins. TCRdb ran MiXCR on the 5' RACE reads and lists one entry per CDR3 protein. The top ten clones hold 0.45% to 0.5% of a sample with around 490,000 distinct CDR3 sequences, approximately 20% of them seen once. With V trimmed by 6 bases and J by 2 bases, 12 bases remained unmatched. Germline V gene sequence: CDR1 ENHRY, CDR2 SYGVKD. This CDR3 comprises 17 residues. This sample was also put to use in a study of yellow fever vaccine responses in identical twins.

Material for sequencing was CD4+ T cells sorted from blood. The chain employs TRBV10-3 and TRBJ2-5, with 10 bases that match TRBD2. This clonotype originated in a woman in her late teens or twenties in good health. As DNA, the CDR3 is TGTGCCATCAGCCCCGGGACTAGCGCCACACTTCAAGAGACCCAGTACTTC. This encodes CAISPGTSATLQETQYF.